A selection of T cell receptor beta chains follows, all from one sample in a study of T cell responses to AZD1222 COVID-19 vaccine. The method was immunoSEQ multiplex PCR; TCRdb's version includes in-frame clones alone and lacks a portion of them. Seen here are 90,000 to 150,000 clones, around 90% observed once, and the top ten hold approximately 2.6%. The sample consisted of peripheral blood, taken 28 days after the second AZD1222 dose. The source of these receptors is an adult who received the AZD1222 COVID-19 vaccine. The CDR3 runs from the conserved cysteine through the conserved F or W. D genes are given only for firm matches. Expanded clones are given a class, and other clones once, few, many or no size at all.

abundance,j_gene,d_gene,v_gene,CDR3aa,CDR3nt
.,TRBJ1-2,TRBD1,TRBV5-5,CASSLRGVYGYTF,TGTGCCAGCAGCCTCAGGGGGGTCTATGGCTACACCTTC
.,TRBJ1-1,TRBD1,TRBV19,CASSRDRDNTEAFF,TGTGCCAGTAGTAGGGACAGGGATAACACTGAAGCTTTCTTT
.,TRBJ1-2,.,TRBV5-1,CASSITGPWDGYTF,TGCGCCAGCAGCATCACAGGGCCCTGGGATGGCTACACCTTC
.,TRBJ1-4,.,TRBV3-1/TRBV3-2,CASSLRGGNEKLFF,TGTGCCAGCAGCCTCCGTGGCGGAAATGAAAAACTGTTTTTT
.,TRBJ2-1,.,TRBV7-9,CASSLRGDGTPPGNEQFF,TGTGCCAGCAGCTTACGCGGGGACGGGACCCCACCCGGCAATGAGCAGTTCTTC
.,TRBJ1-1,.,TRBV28,CASSFRPILFTEAFF,TGTGCCAGCAGTTTCCGCCCAATACTCTTCACTGAAGCTTTCTTT
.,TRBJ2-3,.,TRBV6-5,CASGNGGPHTDTQYF,TGTGCCAGCGGAAATGGAGGTCCACACACAGATACGCAGTATTTT
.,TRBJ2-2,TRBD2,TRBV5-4,CASSQGGLAGGRELFF,TGTGCCAGCAGCCAGGGCGGACTAGCGGGGGGCAGGGAGCTGTTTTTT
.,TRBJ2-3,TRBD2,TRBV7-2,CASSGLLRGVSTDTQYF,TGTGCCAGCAGTGGGCTCTTGCGGGGGGTTAGCACAGATACGCAGTATTTT
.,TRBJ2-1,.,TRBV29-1,CSVGGWTETYNEQFF,TGCAGCGTTGGTGGATGGACAGAAACGTACAATGAGCAGTTCTTC
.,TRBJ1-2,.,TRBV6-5,CASSYSGSLNYGYTF,TGTGCCAGCAGTTACTCTGGCTCCCTCAACTATGGCTACACCTTC
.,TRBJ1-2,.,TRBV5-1,CASSLRENYGYTF,TGCGCCAGCAGCTTAAGGGAAAACTATGGCTACACCTTC
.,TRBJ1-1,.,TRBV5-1,CASSLAGHLNTEAFF,TGCGCCAGCAGCTTGGCCGGACATCTGAACACTGAAGCTTTCTTT
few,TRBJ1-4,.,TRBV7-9,CASSLARGFANEKLFF,TGTGCCAGCAGCTTAGCACGAGGGTTTGCTAATGAAAAACTGTTTTTT
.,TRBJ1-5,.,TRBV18,CASLQGSDQPQHF,TGTGCCAGCTTACAGGGTTCCGATCAGCCCCAGCATTTT
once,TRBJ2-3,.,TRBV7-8,CASSLVTGYSTDTQYF,TGTGCCAGCAGCTTAGTAACAGGGTATAGCACAGATACGCAGTATTTT
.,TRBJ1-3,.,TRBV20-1,CSASQSNSGNTIYF,TGCAGTGCTAGTCAGAGTAACTCTGGAAACACCATATATTTT
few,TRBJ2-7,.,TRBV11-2,CASSPGWRSSYEQYF,TGTGCCAGCAGCCCCGGGTGGCGGTCCTCCTACGAGCAGTACTTC
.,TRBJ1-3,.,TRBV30,CAWSGGLEGNTIYF,TGTGCCTGGAGTGGCGGACTTGAGGGAAACACCATATATTTT
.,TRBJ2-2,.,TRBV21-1,CASSILPNTGELFF,TGTGCCAGCAGCATCCTCCCGAACACCGGGGAGCTGTTTTTT
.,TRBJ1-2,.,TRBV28,CASSRGRDRISNYGYTF,TGTGCCAGCAGCCGGGGTAGGGACCGCATTAGTAACTATGGCTACACCTTC
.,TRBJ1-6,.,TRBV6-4,CASSGDSGNSPLHF,TGTGCCAGCAGTGGGGACTCGGGAAATTCACCCCTCCACTTT
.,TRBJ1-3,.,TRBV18,CASSPGSTTTGNTIYF,TGTGCCAGCTCACCGGGGTCTACCACCACGGGAAACACCATATATTTT
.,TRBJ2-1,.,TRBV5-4,CASRKQNVYNEQFF,TGTGCCAGCAGGAAACAGAACGTCTACAATGAGCAGTTCTTC